This T cell receptor (beta chain) stems from a study of CD8 T cells in Susac syndrome. The patients who served as multiple sclerosis controls were treatment-naive and had stable or active relapsing-remitting disease that fulfilled the revised McDonald criteria. TEMRA cells were FACS-enriched and CD8+ and CD4+ T cells negatively isolated. The V gene lost 1 base and the J gene lost 9 bases, with 7 bases spanning the gap. CDR1 is MNHEY and CDR2 is SVGEGT in the germline V gene. This CDR3 is built from 12 residues. Reverse transcription of about 0.45 to 1 ug RNA was carried out with random hexamers. MiXCR, run by TCRdb on the immunoSEQ multiplex PCR reads, gives a single entry per CDR3 protein. The sample has tens of thousands of distinct CDR3 sequences; over 85% are singletons.

The rearrangement joins TRBV6-2 or TRBV6-3 to TRBJ2-1, with D perhaps TRBD2 (6 bases). This sequence originates from a human donor with multiple sclerosis. The sequencing input was CD8+ T cells from PBMCs. CDR3 protein: CASSYFGGEQFF. The CDR3 nucleotides read TGTGCCAGCAGTTACTTCGGGGGTGAGCAGTTCTTC.